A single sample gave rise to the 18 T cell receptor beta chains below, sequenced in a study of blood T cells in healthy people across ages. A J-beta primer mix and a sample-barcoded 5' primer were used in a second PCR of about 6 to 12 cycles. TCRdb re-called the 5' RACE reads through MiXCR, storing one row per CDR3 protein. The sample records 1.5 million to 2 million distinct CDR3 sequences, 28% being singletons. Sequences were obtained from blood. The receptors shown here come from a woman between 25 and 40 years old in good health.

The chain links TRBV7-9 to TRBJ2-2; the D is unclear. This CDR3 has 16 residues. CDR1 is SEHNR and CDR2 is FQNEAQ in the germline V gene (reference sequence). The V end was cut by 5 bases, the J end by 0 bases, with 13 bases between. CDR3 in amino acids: CASSPKRAPNTGELFF. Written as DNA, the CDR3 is TGTGCCAGCAGCCCCAAACGGGCGCCGAACACCGGGGAGCTGTTTTTT.

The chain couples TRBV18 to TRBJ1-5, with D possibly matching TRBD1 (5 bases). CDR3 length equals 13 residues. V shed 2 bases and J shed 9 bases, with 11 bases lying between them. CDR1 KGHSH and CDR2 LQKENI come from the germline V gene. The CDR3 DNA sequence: TGTGCCAGCTCACCATCGGGGGGGTGGCCCCAGCATTTT. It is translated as CASSPSGGWPQHF.

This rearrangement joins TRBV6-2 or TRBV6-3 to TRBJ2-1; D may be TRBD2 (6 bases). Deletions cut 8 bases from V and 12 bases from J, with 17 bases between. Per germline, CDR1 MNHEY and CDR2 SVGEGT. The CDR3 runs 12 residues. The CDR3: CASCTPGGRQFF. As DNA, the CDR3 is TGTGCCAGCTGCACCCCCGGAGGGCGGCAGTTCTTC.

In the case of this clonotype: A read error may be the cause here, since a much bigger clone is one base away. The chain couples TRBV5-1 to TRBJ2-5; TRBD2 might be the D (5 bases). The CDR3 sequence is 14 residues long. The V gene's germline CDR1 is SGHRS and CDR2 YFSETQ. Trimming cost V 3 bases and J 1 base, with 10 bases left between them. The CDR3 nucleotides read TGCGCCAGCAGCTCCGGGGAGCCCCAAGAGACCCAGTACTTC. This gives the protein CASSSGEPQETQYF. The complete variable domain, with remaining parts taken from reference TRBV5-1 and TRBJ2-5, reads KAGVTQTPRYLIKTRGQQVTLSCSPISGHRSVSWYQQTPGQGLQFLFEYFSETQRNKGNFPGRFSGRQFSNSRSEMNVSTLELGDSALYLCASSSGEPQETQYFGPGTRLLVL.

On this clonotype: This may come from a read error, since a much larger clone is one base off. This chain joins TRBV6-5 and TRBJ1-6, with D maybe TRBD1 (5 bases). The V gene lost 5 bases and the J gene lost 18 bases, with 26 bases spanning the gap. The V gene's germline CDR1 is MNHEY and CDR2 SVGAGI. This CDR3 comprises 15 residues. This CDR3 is CASSENGSGQGTPHF. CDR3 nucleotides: TGTGCCAGCAGTGAAAACGGGTCTGGCCAGGGAACCCCCCACTTT.

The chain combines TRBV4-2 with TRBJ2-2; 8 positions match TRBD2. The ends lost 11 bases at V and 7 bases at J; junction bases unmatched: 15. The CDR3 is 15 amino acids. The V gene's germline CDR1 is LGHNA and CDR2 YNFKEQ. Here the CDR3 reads CASTPPGGPGGELFF. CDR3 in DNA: TGTGCCTCCACACCCCCGGGGGGGCCTGGCGGGGAGCTGTTTTTT.

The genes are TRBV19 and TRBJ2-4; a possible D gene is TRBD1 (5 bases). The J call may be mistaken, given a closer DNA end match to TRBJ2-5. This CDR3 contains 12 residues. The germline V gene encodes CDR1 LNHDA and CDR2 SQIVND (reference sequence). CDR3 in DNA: TGTGCCAGTAGTATCAAGGGGGAGACCCAGTACTTC. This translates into CASSIKGETQYF.

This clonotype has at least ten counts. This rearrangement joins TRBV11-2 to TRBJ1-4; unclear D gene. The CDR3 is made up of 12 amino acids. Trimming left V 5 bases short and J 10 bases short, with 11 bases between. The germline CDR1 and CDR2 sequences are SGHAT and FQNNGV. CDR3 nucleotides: TGTGCCAGCAGCCCCGAATGGGGAAAACTGTTTTTT. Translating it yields CASSPEWGKLFF.

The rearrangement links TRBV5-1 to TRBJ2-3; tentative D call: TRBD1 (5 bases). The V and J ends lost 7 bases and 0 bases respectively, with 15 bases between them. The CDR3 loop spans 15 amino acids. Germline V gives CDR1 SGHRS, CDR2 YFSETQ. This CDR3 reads CASGPDTASTDTQYF. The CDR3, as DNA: TGCGCCAGCGGCCCGGACACCGCAAGCACAGATACGCAGTATTTT.

The DNA for the CDR3 is TGCGCCAGCAGCTTGGATGGGACAACCCAAGAGACCCAGTACTTC. Translated: CASSLDGTTQETQYF. V is TRBV5-1 and J is TRBJ2-5, with D possibly TRBD1 on 6 matching bases. V lost 0 bases, J lost 1 base, and 10 bases lay in between. This CDR3 has 15 residues. Germline assignment: CDR1 SGHRS and CDR2 YFSETQ.

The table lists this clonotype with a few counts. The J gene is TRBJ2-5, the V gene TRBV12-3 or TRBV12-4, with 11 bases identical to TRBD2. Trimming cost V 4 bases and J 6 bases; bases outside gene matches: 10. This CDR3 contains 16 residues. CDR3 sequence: CASSSLAGGPGQTQYF. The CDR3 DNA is TGTGCCAGCAGTTCATTAGCGGGGGGGCCTGGTCAGACCCAGTACTTC.

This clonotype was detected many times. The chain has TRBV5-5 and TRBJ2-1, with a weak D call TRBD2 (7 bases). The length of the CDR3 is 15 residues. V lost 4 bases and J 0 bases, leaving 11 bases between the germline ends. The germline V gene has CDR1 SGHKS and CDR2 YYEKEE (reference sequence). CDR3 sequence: CASSRGGGSYNEQFF. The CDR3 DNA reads TGTGCCAGCAGCCGAGGGGGGGGCTCCTACAATGAGCAGTTCTTC.

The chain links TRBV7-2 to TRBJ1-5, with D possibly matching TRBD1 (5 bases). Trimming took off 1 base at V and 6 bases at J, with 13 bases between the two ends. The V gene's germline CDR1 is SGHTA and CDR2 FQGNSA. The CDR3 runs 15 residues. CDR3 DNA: TGTGCCAGCAGCTTAGGTTCACAGGAAGGTCAGCCCCAGCATTTT. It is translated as CASSLGSQEGQPQHF.

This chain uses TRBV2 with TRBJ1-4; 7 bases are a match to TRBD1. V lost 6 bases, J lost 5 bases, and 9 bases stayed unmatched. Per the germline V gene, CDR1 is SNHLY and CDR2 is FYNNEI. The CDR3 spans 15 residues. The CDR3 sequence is CASRGPTGSNEKLFF. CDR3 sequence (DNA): TGTGCCAGCAGGGGGCCGACAGGGTCAAATGAAAAACTGTTTTTT.

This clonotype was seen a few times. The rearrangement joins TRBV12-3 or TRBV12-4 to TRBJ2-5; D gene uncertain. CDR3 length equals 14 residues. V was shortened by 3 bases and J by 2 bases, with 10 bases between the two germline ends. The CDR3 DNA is TGTGCCAGCAGTTTTGATCAGCTACAAGAGACCCAGTACTTC. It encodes CASSFDQLQETQYF.

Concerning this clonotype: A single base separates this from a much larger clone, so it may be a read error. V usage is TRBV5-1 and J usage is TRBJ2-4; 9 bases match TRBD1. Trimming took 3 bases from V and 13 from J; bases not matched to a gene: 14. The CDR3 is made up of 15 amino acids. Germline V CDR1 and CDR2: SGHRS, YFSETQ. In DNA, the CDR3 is TGCGCCAGCAGCTCCGGGACAGGGTCCTACAATGAGCAGTACTTC. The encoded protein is CASSSGTGSYNEQYF.

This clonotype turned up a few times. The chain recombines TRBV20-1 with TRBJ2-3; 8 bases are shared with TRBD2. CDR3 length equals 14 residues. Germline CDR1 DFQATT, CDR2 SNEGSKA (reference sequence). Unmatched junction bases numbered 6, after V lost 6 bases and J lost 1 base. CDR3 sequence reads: CSAQLAERTDTQYF. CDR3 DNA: TGCAGTGCCCAACTAGCGGAACGCACAGATACGCAGTATTTT.

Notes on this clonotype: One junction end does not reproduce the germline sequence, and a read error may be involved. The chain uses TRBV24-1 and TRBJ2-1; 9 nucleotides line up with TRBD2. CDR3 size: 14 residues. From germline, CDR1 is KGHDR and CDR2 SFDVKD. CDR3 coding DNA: TGTTCCACCAGTCTAGCGGGACCGAACAATGAGCAGGTCTTC. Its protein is CSTSLAGPNNEQVF.